Listed here are 3 T cell receptor beta chains from one sample, sequenced in a study of CD4 T cells in relation to SARS-CoV-2 and coronaviruses. Produced via immunoSEQ multiplex PCR; TCRdb's table is partial and in-frame only. The sample lists 30,000 to 45,000 clones; approximately 80% were seen once. No antigen has been identified for these receptors. Sequencing was carried out using memory CD4+ T cells from PBMCs, cultured in vitro. Receptors were obtained from an adult with COVID-19.

The chain joins TRBV29-1 to TRBJ1-3; no clear D gene. CDR1 is SQVTM and CDR2 is ANQGSEA in the germline V gene. The CDR3 consists of 12 residues. With 6 bases removed from V and 0 bases from J, the gap between germline ends came to 6 bases. CDR3 nucleotide sequence: TGCAGCGTGATGAACTCTGGAAACACCATATATTTT. This translates into CSVMNSGNTIYF.

The chain joins TRBV5-1 to TRBJ1-4; D remains unclear. Per germline, CDR1 SGHRS and CDR2 YFSETQ. V lost 0 bases and J 6 bases, leaving 3 bases between the germline ends. This CDR3 comprises 12 residues. As DNA, the CDR3 is TGCGCCAGCAGCTTGGGACATGAAAAACTGTTTTTT. Translated, it gives CASSLGHEKLFF.

The chain couples TRBV28 to TRBJ1-2; possible D gene TRBD1, 5 bases. V gave up 6 bases and J gave up 3 bases, with 14 bases separating them. The CDR3 is made up of 14 amino acids. Germline V gene sequence: CDR1 MDHEN, CDR2 SYDVKM. In DNA form, the CDR3 reads TGTGCCAGCAGGCAGACAGCTGGATACTATGGCTACACCTTC. It is translated as CASRQTAGYYGYTF.